The 9 T cell receptor delta chains presented below share a single source sample, sequenced in a study of γδ T cells in repeated Plasmodium falciparum infection. TCRdb reprocessed the multiplex PCR reads through CATT. The repertoire holds about 51,000 delta-chain clones, about 2% seen once, with approximately 25% in the top ten. Gammadelta T cells were flow-sorted from PBMC into Vgamma9/Vdelta2+ and Vdelta2-negative populations for bulk analysis. What was sequenced was gamma-delta T cells from blood. Every receptor here comes from a pool of human donors (malaria-infected and uninfected, not separated).

In this sample, this clone turned up many times. TCRdb assigns this DNA the protein of a much larger clone, which departs from its translation at residue 8; this likely reflects a read error, and the protein shown comes from translating the DNA. This chain joins TRDV3 and TRDJ1, with a weak D call TRDD3 (5 bases). Trimming pared 1 base from V and 4 bases from J, leaving 16 bases between. The germline CDR1 and CDR2 sequences are TVYSNPD and GDNSRS (reference sequence). The CDR3 is 14 amino acids. The DNA for the CDR3 is TGTGCCTTTAAAGAGCCTGGGAGCTACGATAAACTCATCTTT. This sequence encodes CAFKEPGSYDKLIF.

The table lists this clone with a few counts. The protein held in TCRdb is that of a much larger clone and does not match this DNA's translation at residue 5, likely because of a read error; the protein shown is translated from the DNA. Other DNA sequences of this sample code for an identical CDR3. J is TRDJ1 and V is TRDV1; TRDD2 might be the D (5 bases). V lost 5 bases, J lost 3 bases, and 10 bases lay in between. Germline V gene sequence: CDR1 TSWWSYY, CDR2 QGS. The CDR3 consists of 13 residues. The CDR3: CALGPPFSDKLIF. The CDR3 nucleotides are TGTGCTCTTGGGCCCCCCTTCTCCGATAAACTCATCTTT.

In its sample, this clone was seen many times. TCRdb's entry gives the protein of a much larger clone, which mismatches this DNA's translation at residue 19, likely from a read error; the protein reported here is translated from the DNA. The V gene reported is TRAV38-2/DV8; the J gene is uncalled. CDR1 is TSESDYY, CDR2 QEAYKQQN, per germline. The CDR3 runs 20 residues. In DNA, the CDR3 is TGTGCTTATAGGAGGGTTTCCCCCTCCGAAGGCCCTCGGTACACCGATAAACTCACCTTT. This gives the protein CAYRRVSPSEGPRYTDKLTF.

The table lists this clone with a few counts. This DNA translates differently at residue 12 from the TCRdb protein, which is that of a much larger clone; a read error is likely, and the protein shown is the DNA's own translation. This sequence joins TRDV1 and TRDJ2; the match to TRDD3 covers 8 bases. No J segment appears in TCRdb, so it was assigned here by matching the sequence to germline. CDR1 and CDR2 from the germline V gene are TSWWSYY and QGS. The junction had 23 bases not matched to a gene; V was cut back by 5 bases and J by 6 bases. This CDR3 contains 20 residues. CDR3 DNA sequence: TGTGCTCTTGGGAATCGTATCCCGTACTGGGGGTCCCGAGGGGCAGCACAACTCTTCTTT. Protein sequence: CALGNRIPYWGSRGAAQLFF.

On this clone itself: TCRdb attributes to this sequence the protein of a much larger clone, which differs from the DNA translation at residue 5; a read error is likely, and the protein displayed is translated from the DNA. The gene calls are TRDV1 and TRDJ1, with TRDD2 identical over 9 bases. No J gene was available from TCRdb, and it was assigned here by a germline match of the DNA. The germline V gene encodes CDR1 TSWWSYY and CDR2 QGS. The ends lost 4 bases at V and 0 bases at J; junction bases unmatched: 21. The CDR3 runs 21 residues. The CDR3 DNA follows: TGTGCTCTTGGGGGCCCTTTCCTTCCTACGTTAGCTGGGGCCAACACCGATAAACTCATCTTT. Residues: CALGGPFLPTLAGANTDKLIF.

A remark on this clone: Since a far larger clone is one base different, this is likely a read error. Other DNA sequences in the same sample also yield this CDR3. The chain uses TRDV3 and TRDJ1; 10 bases line up with TRDD3. The J gene, left out of TCRdb, was set here by checking the DNA against germline. CDR1 TVYSNPD and CDR2 GDNSRS come from the germline V gene (reference sequence). The CDR3 runs 21 residues. V lost 1 base, J lost 3 bases, and 26 bases stayed unmatched. The chain's CDR3 is CAFNSRHFHYWGMNIPDKLIF. The CDR3 DNA sequence: TGTGCCTTTAATTCGCGCCACTTCCATTACTGGGGGATGAATATCCCCGATAAACTCATCTTT.

Worth noting for this clone: The protein TCRdb gives is from a much larger clone and does not agree with this DNA's translation at residue 15, likely a read error; the protein shown here comes from the DNA. TRDV1 is the V gene, and the J gene was not called; the D call of TRDD3 is as the table states it, not checked on the DNA. Germline V gives CDR1 TSWWSYY, CDR2 QGS. CDR3 length equals 17 residues. The chain's CDR3 is CALGELYWPGGDDKPIF. CDR3 coding DNA: TGTGCTCTTGGGGAACTCTATTGGCCGGGGGGGGACGATAAACCCATCTTT.

This clone was recorded a few times. A read error is likely here: a far larger clone is one base away. Other DNA sequences in this sample translate to the same CDR3. The gene calls are TRDV1 and TRDJ1, with TRDD3 as a possible D gene (7 bases). TCRdb leaves out the J gene; it was filled in here by matching the DNA to germline. The length of the CDR3 is 26 residues. From germline, CDR1 is TSWWSYY and CDR2 QGS. CDR3 coding DNA: TGCGCTCTTGGGGACCTCCTACATCCTACATTCAGCGGTAGGGGGATTCAGCGGATCTACACCGATAAACTCATCTTT. Translation gives CALGDLLHPTFSGRGIQRIYTDKLIF.

This clone was picked up a small number of times. The protein held in TCRdb is that of a much larger clone and does not match this DNA's translation at residue 14, likely because of a read error; the protein shown is translated from the DNA. V gene TRDV3 combines with J gene TRDJ1; 8 positions agree with TRDD3. The J gene was missing in TCRdb and was found by matching the end of the DNA to germline. J was trimmed by 1 base and V by 0 bases; bases with no gene match: 22. This CDR3 has 20 amino acids. CDR1 is TVYSNPD, CDR2 GDNSRS, per germline (reference sequence). CDR3 DNA sequence: TGTGCCTTTAGTCCTCCTACCTTGACTGGGGGTAGACCGTGCACCGATAAACTCATCTTT. This sequence encodes CAFSPPTLTGGRPCTDKLIF.